This entry is about one T cell receptor (beta chain). This entry comes from a study of blood T cell repertoires in COVID-19. Study information: PBMCs, B-cell-depleted T cells, or T cells provided the cDNA or gDNA that made up the material.

Trimming took off 2 bases at V and 3 bases at J, with 10 bases between the two ends. The CDR3 extends over 14 amino acids. CDR1 and CDR2 from the germline V gene are KGHSH and LQKENI. Authors' processing steps: Reference gene primer amplification yielded estimated nucleated cell counts. TCRdb keeps only in-frame clones here, not all; method: immunoSEQ multiplex PCR. V, J and clone size are taken as reported in that table, and D and trimming were inferred from the DNA itself. The sample has roughly 300,000 clones, roughly 90% seen once; the top ten hold under 8%. This sequence was found in a man younger than 35 who had recovered from COVID-19. The sample consisted of peripheral blood. The rearrangement links TRBV18 to TRBJ2-5; the D is unclear. The CDR3: CASSPMPAKETQYF. The CDR3 nucleotides are TGTGCCAGCTCACCAATGCCCGCGAAAGAGACCCAGTACTTC.